The text below deals with one T cell receptor (beta chain). The antigen it binds to is not known. No base-level quality is on record; no much larger clone is a single base apart. The library was prepared using the immunoSEQ multiplex PCR assay. Here the immuneACCESS table is served through TCRdb, limited to in-frame sequences with V and J called. Missing clones are a known gap in these copies; in checked studies unresolved V genes cover under half, and the rest lacks a known reason. The sample profile shows over 3,500 clones; over 70% of them were found once. The top ten clones comprise roughly 48% of the sample. The data originate from a study of tumor T cells in aggressive B-cell lymphoma (TCRdb year 2017). Reading from cysteine to phenylalanine, the CDR3 counts 16 amino acids. Kept here is only the CDR3 DNA, which spans 48 bases and is read in frame from base 1. Unmatched junction bases come to 1, with V trimmed by 2 bases and J by 2 bases. The germline V gene encodes CDR1 SGDLS and CDR2 YYNGEE.

Input material: tumor tissue. The clonotype comes from an adult with diffuse large B cell lymphoma. This sequence uses TRBV9 and TRBJ2-3; TRBD2 agrees with 14 junctional bases. For the CDR3, the sequence is CASSVGLAGDTDTQYF. The nucleotide sequence reads TGTGCCAGCAGCGTGGGACTAGCGGGGGACACAGATACGCAGTATTTT. When the CDR3 is completed using the reference TRBV9 and TRBJ2-3 genes on either side, the full variable domain is DSGVTQTPKHLITATGQRVTLRCSPRSGDLSVYWYQQSLDQGLQFLIQYYNGEERAKGNILERFSAQQFPDLHSELNLSSLELGDSALYFCASSVGLAGDTDTQYFGPGTRLTVL.